This T cell receptor (beta chain) was documented in a study of T cells in Graves' hyperthyroidism and ophthalmopathy. General study points: From stable hyperthyroidism, ophthalmopathy was separated by a 13 V-J model.

Per germline, CDR1 PRHDT and CDR2 FYEKMQ (reference sequence). Trimming cost V 4 bases and J 8 bases; bases outside gene matches: 13. CDR3 length: 15 residues. The CDR3 regions of TCR beta were amplified from RNA transcripts. HTBI primers were used for first-round RT-PCR of the TCR CDR3. TCRdb passed the multiplex PCR reads through MiXCR, listing each CDR3 protein once. Of roughly 500,000 distinct CDR3 sequences listed, 15% to 20% were seen once; the top ten hold approximately 32%. The sample holds a few counts of this clonotype. The antigen is unknown. This sequence joins TRBV13 and TRBJ1-2, with 7 bases identical to TRBD1. Sequenced material: blood. This clonotype originated in a woman in her twenties or thirties with Graves' ophthalmopathy. The CDR3 protein is CASSSRGTRAEGYTF. CDR3 nucleotide sequence: TGTGCCAGCAGCTCCAGGGGGACACGGGCGGAAGGCTACACCTTC.